These T cell receptor beta chains were read from a single sample in a study of CD4 T cells in relation to SARS-CoV-2 and coronaviruses. For these receptors, no antigen is known. Data came from immunoSEQ multiplex PCR; TCRdb stores just in-frame clones and leaves some out. The repertoire holds about 29,000 clones, about 75% seen once, with over 15% in the top ten. What was sequenced was CD4+ T cells from PBMCs, cultured in vitro. The receptor set was obtained from a human donor in good health. CDR3s leave out the opening cysteine and the closing phenylalanine or tryptophan. The order of the fields is D gene, V gene, J gene, clone size, CDR3 protein. A D gene is named only where the DNA matches it firmly. A row's size may be missing; if present it is once, few, many or a size class.

TRBD1,TRBV5-5,TRBJ1-5,NA,ASSPDRANQPQH
TRBD2,TRBV9,TRBJ2-3,NA,ASSVAETSGGLSTDTQY
TRBD1,TRBV25-1,TRBJ2-1,few,ASSARGTGIVNEQF
NA,TRBV2,TRBJ1-1,NA,ASSGVFIGTEAF
NA,TRBV6-5,TRBJ2-7,NA,ASTALTYEQY
NA,TRBV7-8,TRBJ1-1,NA,ASSSAPGPEAF
NA,TRBV7-2,TRBJ1-6,NA,ASSLGFPPENSPLH
TRBD1,TRBV6-4,TRBJ2-6,NA,ASTERDRVLTRANVLT
NA,TRBV7-9,TRBJ2-3,NA,ASSLDTGITDTQY
TRBD2,TRBV10-3,TRBJ2-3,NA,AISDPTSGGGDTQY
NA,TRBV6-5,TRBJ1-1,NA,ASRGQVNTEAF
NA,TRBV5-1,TRBJ2-7,NA,ASSSQPGADEQY
TRBD1,TRBV19,TRBJ1-1,NA,ASSARQGRTEAF
NA,TRBV4-3,TRBJ2-5,few,ASSQERRGLLY
NA,TRBV7-2,TRBJ2-7,NA,ASSSFPSSGGGEQY
NA,TRBV3-1/TRBV3-2,TRBJ1-1,NA,ASSSREYTEAF
TRBD2,TRBV28,TRBJ2-3,NA,ASSFSTSGLDTQY
NA,TRBV7-9,TRBJ2-7,NA,ASTPQPGGGHYEQY
TRBD2,TRBV4-2,TRBJ2-1,NA,ASSQRIAGGYNEQF
NA,TRBV29-1,TRBJ1-1,NA,SVDALMNTEAF
TRBD2,TRBV9,TRBJ2-1,medium-sized,ASSVVVGGGEEQF
TRBD1,TRBV27,TRBJ1-5,NA,ASSQRTGGRSNQPQH
TRBD1,TRBV6-4,TRBJ2-2,few,ASSEGRGTGELF
NA,TRBV7-9,TRBJ2-5,NA,ASSTHREVWETQY
NA,TRBV28,TRBJ2-7,NA,ASSLSGTHYEQY
NA,TRBV10-3,TRBJ1-1,NA,AILAPGGEAF
NA,TRBV4-2,TRBJ2-3,NA,ASSQDMGADTQY
NA,TRBV14,TRBJ2-7,NA,ARPFWDNYEQY
TRBD1,TRBV19,TRBJ2-1,NA,ASSYRTTGVTDEQF
NA,TRBV4-1,TRBJ2-4,NA,ASSQDPGRKYVNIQY
TRBD1,TRBV6-1,TRBJ1-2,NA,ASSEALHRTGDGYT
TRBD2,TRBV5-1,TRBJ2-4,NA,ASSSAGRGGQNIQY
NA,TRBV6-5,TRBJ2-5,once,ASSYTLGFGQETQY
NA,TRBV12-3/TRBV12-4,TRBJ1-1,once,ASRSAGRTEAF
NA,TRBV19,TRBJ1-5,few,ASSINRVTGQPQH
TRBD2,TRBV2,TRBJ2-7,NA,ASVKPSGDHEQY
NA,TRBV7-8,TRBJ2-7,NA,ASSLTGPPGYEQY
NA,TRBV6-1,TRBJ1-2,NA,ASSDSGLGGYT
NA,TRBV5-1,TRBJ1-2,once,ASSLSTGLEGYT
NA,TRBV4-2,TRBJ1-2,NA,ASSQDQGRANYGYT
NA,TRBV7-9,TRBJ2-5,NA,ASSLKTSQETQY
TRBD1,TRBV4-3,TRBJ1-6,NA,ASSWGVGTENSPLH
TRBD1,TRBV10-3,TRBJ2-5,NA,AISERQGAGETQY
TRBD2,TRBV5-8,TRBJ2-3,NA,ASSFGLATDTQY
NA,TRBV18,TRBJ1-2,NA,ASSPPIGSVYGYT
NA,TRBV2,TRBJ2-3,once,ASDQDTFTDTQY
NA,TRBV24-1,TRBJ2-7,few,ATSFYEQY
NA,TRBV6-5,TRBJ1-3,NA,ASRDGSGNTIY
TRBD2,TRBV7-2,TRBJ2-7,NA,ASSLGGGGRLSYEQY
TRBD1,TRBV7-2,TRBJ1-1,few,ASSLGEGARTEAF
TRBD1,TRBV5-6,TRBJ1-2,NA,ASSLAGQGAGYT
TRBD1,TRBV9,TRBJ2-2,once,ASSFGTGNTGELF
NA,TRBV12-3/TRBV12-4,TRBJ1-2,NA,ASRHRANYGYT
NA,TRBV6-5,TRBJ2-3,once,ATRGRLRTDTQY